These T cell receptor beta chains were read from a single sample in a study of T cell responses to AZD1222 COVID-19 vaccine. Measured with immunoSEQ multiplex PCR; TCRdb has only the in-frame clones, and not every one. In the table there are some 150,000 clones, 90% to 95% of which are singletons. The sequences come from peripheral blood, collected on day 0 of AZD1222 vaccination. The receptors were sampled from an adult in good health. Each CDR3 is given with its conserved first and last residue. Fields, in order: V gene, J gene, clone size, D gene, CDR3 DNA, CDR3 protein. D genes are given only for firm matches. The size field is filled for only some rows; it gives once, few, many or a size class.

v_call: TRBV4-2
j_call: TRBJ2-2
clone_size: .
d_call: .
cdr3_nt: TGTGCCAGCAGCCAAGGGGCTCGCAGCCGCCCGAGCACCGGGGAGCTGTTTTTT
cdr3_aa: CASSQGARSRPSTGELFF

v_call: TRBV6-5
j_call: TRBJ2-1
clone_size: .
d_call: .
cdr3_nt: TGTGCCAGCAGTTACAGGGCGGGGAGCTCCTACAATGAGCAGTTCTTC
cdr3_aa: CASSYRAGSSYNEQFF

v_call: TRBV25-1
j_call: TRBJ1-2
clone_size: .
d_call: TRBD1
cdr3_nt: TGTGCCAGCAGTCAGCGGGGACAGGGGGACTATGGCTACACCTTC
cdr3_aa: CASSQRGQGDYGYTF

v_call: TRBV12-5
j_call: TRBJ1-1
clone_size: .
d_call: .
cdr3_nt: TGTGCTAGTGGAGACAGGTCTGAAGCTTTCTTT
cdr3_aa: CASGDRSEAFF

v_call: TRBV5-1
j_call: TRBJ2-1
clone_size: once
d_call: TRBD2
cdr3_nt: TGCGCCAGCAGCTTGGTGCCTAGCGGGGGGGCCTTATCCTACAATGAGCAGTTCTTC
cdr3_aa: CASSLVPSGGALSYNEQFF

v_call: TRBV6-5
j_call: TRBJ2-6
clone_size: .
d_call: .
cdr3_nt: TGTGCCAGCAGAGCTCCAGGGGGGGCCAACGTCCTGACTTTC
cdr3_aa: CASRAPGGANVLTF

v_call: TRBV12-3/TRBV12-4
j_call: TRBJ1-1
clone_size: once
d_call: .
cdr3_nt: TGTGCCAGCAGTTCAAACAGGGACAATGAAGCTTTCTTT
cdr3_aa: CASSSNRDNEAFF

v_call: TRBV7-2
j_call: TRBJ2-1
clone_size: .
d_call: .
cdr3_nt: TGTGCCGTGACGGGGCGGTCGTACAATGAGCAGTTCTTC
cdr3_aa: CAVTGRSYNEQFF

v_call: TRBV18
j_call: TRBJ2-7
clone_size: .
d_call: .
cdr3_nt: TGTGCCAGCTCACAAAAACCGGACGGTTCCTACGAGCAGTACTTC
cdr3_aa: CASSQKPDGSYEQYF

v_call: TRBV18
j_call: TRBJ1-4
clone_size: .
d_call: .
cdr3_nt: TGTGCCAGCTCACGGGACATCTATAATGAAAAACTGTTTTTT
cdr3_aa: CASSRDIYNEKLFF

v_call: TRBV6-6
j_call: TRBJ1-1
clone_size: once
d_call: .
cdr3_nt: TGTGCCAGCAGTTATGGACAGAACACTGAAGCTTTCTTT
cdr3_aa: CASSYGQNTEAFF

v_call: TRBV2
j_call: TRBJ2-7
clone_size: .
d_call: .
cdr3_nt: TGTGCCAGCAGTGTGGCGGGCCCAGGCTACGAGCAGTACTTC
cdr3_aa: CASSVAGPGYEQYF

v_call: TRBV18
j_call: TRBJ2-4
clone_size: .
d_call: .
cdr3_nt: TGTGCCAGCTCACTTAGATATGAGAGAGGGCGGGCCAAAAACATTCAGTACTTC
cdr3_aa: CASSLRYERGRAKNIQYF

v_call: TRBV6-5
j_call: TRBJ1-5
clone_size: .
d_call: TRBD1
cdr3_nt: TGTGCCAGCAGAGGTATACAGGGGAATCAGCCCCAGCATTTT
cdr3_aa: CASRGIQGNQPQHF

v_call: TRBV12-3/TRBV12-4
j_call: TRBJ1-2
clone_size: .
d_call: .
cdr3_nt: TGTGCCAGCAGTTTAAGCAGGGACTATGGCTACACCTTC
cdr3_aa: CASSLSRDYGYTF

v_call: TRBV11-2
j_call: TRBJ1-3
clone_size: .
d_call: TRBD1
cdr3_nt: TGTGCCAGCAGCTTAGGACGGGGACAGTTCTCTGGAAACACCATATATTTT
cdr3_aa: CASSLGRGQFSGNTIYF

v_call: TRBV2
j_call: TRBJ1-2
clone_size: .
d_call: .
cdr3_nt: TGTGCCAGCAGTGATGCACAGGCCCTCAACTATGGCTACACCTTC
cdr3_aa: CASSDAQALNYGYTF

v_call: TRBV9
j_call: TRBJ2-1
clone_size: .
d_call: TRBD2
cdr3_nt: TGTGCCAGCAGCACGGGACTAGCGGGAGATGCTGAGCAGTTCTTC
cdr3_aa: CASSTGLAGDAEQFF

v_call: TRBV2
j_call: TRBJ1-1
clone_size: .
d_call: .
cdr3_nt: TGTGCCAGCAGAAAACAGGGTCTCACTGAAGCTTTCTTT
cdr3_aa: CASRKQGLTEAFF

v_call: TRBV6-1
j_call: TRBJ1-1
clone_size: once
d_call: TRBD1
cdr3_nt: TGTGCCAGCAGTGAGGTCGGGACAGGGGGAACTGAAGCTTTCTTT
cdr3_aa: CASSEVGTGGTEAFF

v_call: TRBV6-5
j_call: TRBJ2-7
clone_size: .
d_call: .
cdr3_nt: TGTGCCAGCAGTAATACAGGTGGTAACTCCTACGAGCAGTACTTC
cdr3_aa: CASSNTGGNSYEQYF

v_call: TRBV11-2
j_call: TRBJ2-7
clone_size: .
d_call: TRBD1
cdr3_nt: TGTGCCAGCAGCCGGGACAGGGACTACGAGCAGTACTTC
cdr3_aa: CASSRDRDYEQYF

v_call: TRBV5-1
j_call: TRBJ1-1
clone_size: .
d_call: .
cdr3_nt: TGCGCCAGCAGAAGTCCAGGGATGGAAGCTTTCTTT
cdr3_aa: CASRSPGMEAFF

v_call: TRBV4-1
j_call: TRBJ2-1
clone_size: .
d_call: TRBD2
cdr3_nt: TGCGCCAGCAGCCAGGCATTCGGGACTAGCAGCGATGAGCAGTTCTTC
cdr3_aa: CASSQAFGTSSDEQFF

v_call: TRBV7-8
j_call: TRBJ2-7
clone_size: .
d_call: TRBD2
cdr3_nt: TGTGCCAGCAGCACACTAGCGGGGGGGCTCTACGAGCAGTACTTC
cdr3_aa: CASSTLAGGLYEQYF

v_call: TRBV6-4
j_call: TRBJ2-7
clone_size: .
d_call: .
cdr3_nt: TGTGCCAGCAGTGAATTGCCCTTCTCCTACGAGCAGTACTTC
cdr3_aa: CASSELPFSYEQYF

v_call: TRBV7-9
j_call: TRBJ2-1
clone_size: .
d_call: .
cdr3_nt: TGTGCCAGCAGCTCAGGACTGGGGGACTACAATGAGCAGTTCTTC
cdr3_aa: CASSSGLGDYNEQFF

v_call: TRBV4-1
j_call: TRBJ2-7
clone_size: .
d_call: TRBD1
cdr3_nt: TGCGCCAGCAGCCACGCCCGTGCAGGGGGCTACGAGCAGTACTTC
cdr3_aa: CASSHARAGGYEQYF

v_call: TRBV5-1
j_call: TRBJ1-2
clone_size: .
d_call: .
cdr3_nt: TGCGCCAGCAGCTTGGCTCCGGGGGACCTTCCTAACTATGGCTACACCTTC
cdr3_aa: CASSLAPGDLPNYGYTF

v_call: TRBV21-1
j_call: TRBJ1-5
clone_size: .
d_call: .
cdr3_nt: TGTGCCACCTCGGGACGGAGCAATCAGCCCCAGCATTTT
cdr3_aa: CATSGRSNQPQHF

v_call: TRBV10-3
j_call: TRBJ2-5
clone_size: once
d_call: TRBD2
cdr3_nt: TGTGCCATCAGTGAGTCGAAACTAGCGGGAGTGCAAGAGACCCAGTACTTC
cdr3_aa: CAISESKLAGVQETQYF

v_call: TRBV5-8
j_call: TRBJ1-1
clone_size: .
d_call: TRBD1
cdr3_nt: TGTGCCAGCAGCCCCGGGACAGGGTCGACTGAAGCTTTCTTT
cdr3_aa: CASSPGTGSTEAFF

v_call: TRBV19
j_call: TRBJ2-1
clone_size: .
d_call: .
cdr3_nt: TGTGCCAGTAGTATAATAGGGACTTCTCCCTACAATGAGCAGTTCTTC
cdr3_aa: CASSIIGTSPYNEQFF

v_call: TRBV4-2
j_call: TRBJ1-2
clone_size: .
d_call: .
cdr3_nt: TGTGCCAGCAGCCAAGATTTTCAGGAGTCTAACTATGGCTACACCTTC
cdr3_aa: CASSQDFQESNYGYTF

v_call: TRBV27
j_call: TRBJ1-2
clone_size: .
d_call: TRBD1
cdr3_nt: TGTGCCAGCAGTTTTGGGACAGTCAACTATGGCTACACCTTC
cdr3_aa: CASSFGTVNYGYTF

v_call: TRBV18
j_call: TRBJ2-3
clone_size: .
d_call: TRBD2
cdr3_nt: TGTGCCAGCTCACCACGAGGTAGCAGCGGGGGGGACCGAGATACGCAGTATTTT
cdr3_aa: CASSPRGSSGGDRDTQYF

v_call: TRBV9
j_call: TRBJ2-2
clone_size: once
d_call: .
cdr3_nt: TGTGCCAGCAGCGAGGGGCGGTGGGCGAACACCGGGGAGCTGTTTTTT
cdr3_aa: CASSEGRWANTGELFF

v_call: TRBV5-1
j_call: TRBJ2-2
clone_size: .
d_call: .
cdr3_nt: TGCGCCAGCACATACACCGGGGAGCTGTTTTTT
cdr3_aa: CASTYTGELFF

v_call: TRBV3-1/TRBV3-2
j_call: TRBJ2-3
clone_size: .
d_call: TRBD2
cdr3_nt: TGTGCCAGCAGCCTCCCCGGGGGGGCGGGGGATACGCAGTATTTT
cdr3_aa: CASSLPGGAGDTQYF

v_call: TRBV7-2
j_call: TRBJ1-3
clone_size: .
d_call: .
cdr3_nt: TGTGCCAGCAGCTTCCCATTGACCCGGGGGAACACCATATATTTT
cdr3_aa: CASSFPLTRGNTIYF

v_call: TRBV5-1
j_call: TRBJ1-4
clone_size: few
d_call: TRBD1
cdr3_nt: TGCGCCAGCCGTATTACCGGGACAGGGGGACAGTTGAATGAAAAACTGTTTTTT
cdr3_aa: CASRITGTGGQLNEKLFF